This entry features one T cell receptor beta chain sequence. TCRdb keeps only in-frame clones here, not all; method: immunoSEQ multiplex PCR. This table has roughly 500,000 clones, approximately 89% appearing once. The entry originates in a study of blood T cell repertoires in COVID-19. On the study more broadly: T cells, B-cell-depleted T cells, or PBMCs supplied cDNA or gDNA.

Germline loops: CDR1 LNHDA, CDR2 SQIVND (reference sequence). With 4 bases clipped from V and 8 bases from J, the junction kept 12 bases outside the gene matches. This CDR3 is 16 amino acids long. Seattle enrolled patients during active infection and tracked them longitudinally. Sample: peripheral blood. The chain couples TRBV19 to TRBJ1-4, with 8 bases lining up with TRBD1. The TCR comes from a man younger than 30 with COVID-19, enrolled during active disease. The chain's CDR3 is CASSKGQASGSEKLFF. The CDR3, as DNA: TGTGCCAGTAGTAAGGGACAGGCTTCTGGCAGCGAAAAACTGTTTTTT.